The 27 T cell receptor beta chains below come from one sample, sequenced in a study of blood T cell repertoires in COVID-19 (dated by TCRdb to 2019 to 2021). The method behind the library was the immunoSEQ multiplex PCR assay. TCRdb took this table from immuneACCESS and kept in-frame rearrangements with V and J called. Such tables lack part of the clones; where checked against another copy, unresolved V genes explain under half of the gap, and the rest is unexplained. This sample comprises 150,000 to 170,000 clones, roughly 84% of them detected only once. Around 10% of the sample is in the top ten clones. The specimen was peripheral blood. These receptors all stem from a woman between 55 and 75 years old with COVID-19, enrolled during active disease.

The J gene is TRBJ1-1, the V gene TRBV12-3 or TRBV12-4; D not certain. V shed 1 base and J shed 1 base, with 4 bases lying between them. CDR3 size: 13 residues. The CDR3 reads CASSLGENTEAFF. CDR3 nucleotide sequence: TGTGCCAGCAGTTTAGGAGAGAACACTGAAGCTTTCTTT.

The V and J genes are TRBV19 and TRBJ1-3, with D maybe TRBD1 (6 bases). The germline gives CDR1 LNHDA, CDR2 SQIVND (reference sequence). V was pared by 6 bases and J by 4 bases, with 16 bases between. CDR3 size: 15 residues. In DNA form, the CDR3 reads TGTGCCAGTAGAAACAGGGAGACTCCAGGAAACACCATATATTTT. This gives the protein CASRNRETPGNTIYF. The full variable domain, in which reference TRBV19 and TRBJ1-3 provide the parts outside the CDR3, is DGGITQSPKYLFRKEGQNVTLSCEQNLNHDAMYWYRQDPGQGLRLIYYSQIVNDFQKGDIAEGYSVSREKKESFPLTVTSAQKNPTAFYLCASRNRETPGNTIYFGEGSWLTVV.

The rearrangement joins TRBV6-5 to TRBJ2-1; 8 bases fit TRBD1. Germline V lookup: CDR1 MNHEY, CDR2 SVGAGI. The ends lost 5 bases at V and 5 bases at J; junction bases unmatched: 8. There are 15 residues in the CDR3. The CDR3 protein is CASSRAGTGDNEQFF. The CDR3 DNA follows: TGTGCCAGCAGTAGGGCCGGGACAGGAGACAATGAGCAGTTCTTC.

The chain employs TRBV5-1 and TRBJ1-5; a weak D match, TRBD1 (5 bases). The CDR3 runs 14 residues. Germline V gives CDR1 SGHRS, CDR2 YFSETQ. V dropped 4 bases and J dropped 3 bases, with 11 bases sitting between them. The CDR3 sequence: CASSPDSPNQPQHF. CDR3 bases: TGCGCCAGCAGCCCAGACAGTCCCAATCAGCCCCAGCATTTT.

The chain links TRBV18 to TRBJ1-1; D is unresolved. The V end was cut by 0 bases, the J end by 1 base, with 6 bases between. The CDR3 totals 14 residues. CDR1 and CDR2 from the germline V gene are KGHSH and LQKENI. The DNA for the CDR3 is TGTGCCAGCTCACCACCGCGGGCGAACACTGAAGCTTTCTTT. Protein sequence: CASSPPRANTEAFF. Filled out from reference TRBV18 and TRBJ1-1, the complete variable domain reads NAGVMQNPRHLVRRRGQEARLRCSPMKGHSHVYWYRQLPEEGLKFMVYLQKENIIDESGMPKERFSAEFPKEGPSILRIQQVVRGDSAAYFCASSPPRANTEAFFGQGTRLTVV.

This sequence joins TRBV23-1 and TRBJ2-7, with a tentative D call TRBD1 (5 bases). TRBV23-1 is marked as an open reading frame, function uncertain. The CDR3 consists of 13 residues. V lost 1 base to trimming and J lost 3 bases, with 7 bases between them. The chain's CDR3 is CASSQCDSYEQYF. The CDR3 DNA reads as TGCGCCAGCAGTCAATGTGACAGCTACGAGCAGTACTTC.

The CDR3: CASSDHRGRYTEAFF. The CDR3 DNA sequence: TGTGCCAGCAGTGACCATAGGGGGCGATACACTGAAGCTTTCTTT. The chain joins TRBV2 to TRBJ1-1; 7 positions agree with TRBD1. The CDR3 totals 15 residues. Germline V gene data show CDR1 as SNHLY and CDR2 as FYNNEI. Losses at the gene ends were 3 bases for V and 3 bases for J; bases not matched to a gene: 7.

The genes are TRBV27 and TRBJ2-5; TRBD2 matches at 13 bases. With 6 bases clipped from V and 1 base from J, the junction kept 2 bases outside the gene matches. The CDR3 sequence is 15 residues long. Germline CDR1 and CDR2: MNHEY and SMNVEV (reference sequence). The CDR3 coding sequence is TGTGCCAGCAGCGGACTAGCGGGGGCCCAAGAGACCCAGTACTTC. Translating gives CASSGLAGAQETQYF.

V is TRBV7-8 and J is TRBJ1-2; possible D gene TRBD1, 5 bases. The CDR3 runs 13 residues. The germline V gene has CDR1 SGHVS and CDR2 FQNEAQ. The V end lost 2 bases, the J end lost 6 bases, and 10 bases lay between the germline ends. For the CDR3, the DNA is TGTGCCAGCAGCTTACCGGGACTAAATGGCTACACCTTC. Translated: CASSLPGLNGYTF. Full variable domain (remainder filled in from reference TRBV7-8 and TRBJ1-2): GAGVSQSPRYKVAKRGQDVALRCDPISGHVSLFWYQQALGQGPEFLTYFQNEAQLDKSGLPSDRFFAERPEGSVSTLKIQRTQQEDSAVYLCASSLPGLNGYTFGSGTRLTVV.

The V call is TRBV19, the J call TRBJ2-7; TRBD1 might be the D (6 bases). Germline V lookup: CDR1 LNHDA, CDR2 SQIVND (reference sequence). This CDR3 contains 13 residues. Trimming cost V 6 bases and J 4 bases, with 13 bases left between them. CDR3: CASSPGQQYEQYF. For the CDR3, the DNA is TGTGCCAGTAGCCCCGGACAGCAGTACGAGCAGTACTTC.

The CDR3 here is CASSLTTGRTQYF. The CDR3 DNA reads TGTGCCAGCAGCTTGACGACAGGCAGGACCCAGTACTTC. The gene calls are TRBV5-5 and TRBJ2-5; maybe TRBD1 (6 bases). Germline V lookup: CDR1 SGHKS, CDR2 YYEKEE (reference sequence). This CDR3 spans 13 amino acids. The V gene lost 1 base and the J gene lost 7 bases, with 11 bases spanning the gap.

The V call is TRBV5-4, the J call TRBJ2-1, with 9 bases lining up with TRBD1. CDR1 and CDR2 (germline): SGHNT, YYREEE (reference sequence). V gave up 4 bases and J gave up 8 bases; unmatched junction bases: 13. The CDR3 runs to 16 residues. CDR3 amino acids: CASSRKGQGGDDEQFF. The CDR3, as DNA: TGTGCCAGCAGCCGCAAGGGACAGGGAGGCGACGATGAGCAGTTCTTC.

V and J are TRBV15 and TRBJ2-1; 9 bases map to TRBD2. From germline, CDR1 is LNHNV and CDR2 YYDKDF (reference sequence). The V gene end was trimmed by 1 base and the J gene end by 3 bases; junction bases not matched to a gene: 1. This CDR3 is 15 amino acids long. This CDR3 reads CATSRAAGGYNEQFF. The DNA for the CDR3 is TGTGCCACCAGCAGAGCAGCGGGAGGCTACAATGAGCAGTTCTTC.

The rearrangement links TRBV27 to TRBJ2-7; D might be TRBD2 (6 bases). Deletions cut 3 bases from V and 12 bases from J, with 12 bases between. The CDR3 runs 11 residues. CDR1 MNHEY and CDR2 SMNVEV come from the germline V gene (reference sequence). The CDR3 DNA reads TGTGCCAGCAGTTTCGGAGGGAAGTGGTACGTC. Translation: CASSFGGKWYV.

CDR3 in amino acids: CATSRERVGTGRLNYGYTF. As DNA, the CDR3 is TGTGCCACCAGCAGAGAACGGGTGGGGACAGGGCGCTTAAACTATGGCTACACCTTC. The chain is built from TRBV15 and TRBJ1-2; TRBD1 agrees at 9 bases. Germline CDR1 is LNHNV and CDR2 is YYDKDF (reference sequence). The CDR3 is made up of 19 amino acids. The V gene end was trimmed by 0 bases and the J gene end by 2 bases; junction bases not matched to a gene: 13.

The chain links TRBV6-5 to TRBJ1-6; the D gene is possibly TRBD1 (5 bases). Germline CDR1 and CDR2: MNHEY and SVGAGI. With 2 bases removed from V and 8 bases from J, the gap between germline ends came to 16 bases. The CDR3 covers 16 residues. DNA of the CDR3: TGTGCCAGCAGTTACCTCGGAAGGGGTCGGGATTCACCCCTCCACTTT. Translating gives CASSYLGRGRDSPLHF.

The genes are TRBV7-9 and TRBJ1-2; 9 bases align to TRBD1. Germline V gives CDR1 SEHNR, CDR2 FQNEAQ (reference sequence). The CDR3 runs to 16 residues. V shed 4 bases and J 7 bases; nucleotides not matched to a gene: 13. CDR3: CASSYSGTGKAGGYTF. The CDR3 DNA reads as TGTGCCAGCAGCTACTCCGGGACAGGGAAAGCAGGTGGCTACACCTTC. Full variable domain (remainder filled in from reference TRBV7-9 and TRBJ1-2): DTGVSQNPRHKITKRGQNVTFRCDPISEHNRLYWYRQTLGQGPEFLTYFQNEAQLEKSRLLSDRFSAERPKGSFSTLEIQRTEQGDSAMYLCASSYSGTGKAGGYTFGSGTRLTVV.

The rearrangement uses TRBV5-1 and TRBJ1-2, with no clear D. The CDR3 has 15 amino acids. V dropped 1 base and J dropped 0 bases, with 10 bases sitting between them. Germline V CDR1 and CDR2: SGHRS, YFSETQ. CDR3 bases: TGCGCCAGCAGCTTGTATGTCACTACTAACTATGGCTACACCTTC. It encodes CASSLYVTTNYGYTF.

This clone was found once. The chain recombines TRBV11-2 with TRBJ2-1, with D possibly TRBD1 on 6 matching bases. This CDR3 has 14 amino acids. Trimming left V 5 bases short and J 8 bases short, with 16 bases between. CDR1 is SGHAT and CDR2 is FQNNGV in the germline V gene. The DNA for the CDR3 is TGTGCCAGCAGCCTCGCGACAGGTGGCTATGAGCAGTTCTTC. It yields the protein CASSLATGGYEQFF.

The rearrangement uses TRBV6-5 and TRBJ2-1, with 10 bases lining up with TRBD2. The CDR3 has 15 amino acids. The V segment lost 6 bases and the J segment 6 bases; nucleotides outside the gene matches: 8. CDR1 is MNHEY and CDR2 is SVGAGI in the germline V gene. The CDR3 loop reads CASSPRSGRANEQFF. In DNA form, the CDR3 reads TGTGCCAGCAGCCCGCGGAGCGGGAGGGCCAATGAGCAGTTCTTC.

V is TRBV5-1 and J is TRBJ2-7, with TRBD2 matching 7 bases. Germline-derived CDR1 and CDR2 are SGHRS and YFSETQ. The CDR3 is made up of 13 amino acids. V gave up 2 bases and J gave up 6 bases; unmatched junction bases: 5. The CDR3 protein is CASSFGGGGEQYV. CDR3 bases: TGCGCCAGCAGCTTCGGCGGGGGAGGCGAGCAGTACGTC.

V gene TRBV5-6 combines with J gene TRBJ2-5; D may be TRBD2 (6 bases). Between the trimmed V and J ends, which lost 0 bases and 3 bases, there was a span of 12 bases. The CDR3 is 15 amino acids. Germline lookup yields CDR1 SGHDT and CDR2 YYEEEE. CDR3 in DNA: TGTGCCAGCAGCTTGGGGCCTAGGGAGGAAGAGACCCAGTACTTC. Its protein product is CASSLGPREEETQYF.

The chain is built from TRBV6-1 and TRBJ1-5; D is unresolved. Germline lookup yields CDR1 MNHNS and CDR2 SASEGT. CDR3 length: 13 amino acids. Trimming took 3 bases from V and 3 from J, leaving 6 bases between them. CDR3 protein: CASSERYNQPQHF. The CDR3 DNA sequence: TGTGCCAGCAGTGAGCGGTACAATCAGCCCCAGCATTTT.

CDR3 region: CASRRGGDQPQHF. CDR3 bases: TGTGCCAGCAGAAGAGGGGGAGATCAGCCCCAGCATTTT. The chain employs TRBV2 and TRBJ1-5; D perhaps matches TRBD1 (6 bases). Germline V lookup: CDR1 SNHLY, CDR2 FYNNEI. The CDR3 has 13 amino acids. V lost 6 bases to trimming and J lost 5 bases, with 11 bases between them.

V gene TRBV19 combines with J gene TRBJ1-6; unclear D gene. The V gene's germline CDR1 is LNHDA and CDR2 SQIVND (reference sequence). Trimming took 6 bases from V and 4 from J, leaving 10 bases between them. The CDR3 sequence is 14 residues long. The chain's CDR3 is CASRRETYNSPLHF. CDR3 in DNA: TGTGCCAGTAGGAGGGAAACGTATAATTCACCCCTCCACTTT.

The V call is TRBV9, the J call TRBJ1-4; D is possibly TRBD1 (5 bases). This CDR3 comprises 13 residues. Germline CDR1 is SGDLS and CDR2 is YYNGEE. The germline V and J ends were trimmed by 4 bases and 5 bases, with 9 bases remaining between them. The CDR3 DNA sequence: TGTGCCAGCAGCCCACGACAGAATGAAAAACTGTTTTTT. Translating it yields CASSPRQNEKLFF.

The rearrangement uses TRBV7-9 and TRBJ2-5, with D perhaps TRBD2 (6 bases). Germline CDR1 reads SEHNR; CDR2 reads FQNEAQ (reference sequence). V was shortened by 4 bases and J by 4 bases, with 16 bases between the two germline ends. This CDR3 is 15 amino acids long. The CDR3 spells CASSSRLGGVETQYF. The CDR3 coding sequence is TGTGCCAGCAGCTCGCGCCTAGGAGGGGTAGAGACCCAGTACTTC.